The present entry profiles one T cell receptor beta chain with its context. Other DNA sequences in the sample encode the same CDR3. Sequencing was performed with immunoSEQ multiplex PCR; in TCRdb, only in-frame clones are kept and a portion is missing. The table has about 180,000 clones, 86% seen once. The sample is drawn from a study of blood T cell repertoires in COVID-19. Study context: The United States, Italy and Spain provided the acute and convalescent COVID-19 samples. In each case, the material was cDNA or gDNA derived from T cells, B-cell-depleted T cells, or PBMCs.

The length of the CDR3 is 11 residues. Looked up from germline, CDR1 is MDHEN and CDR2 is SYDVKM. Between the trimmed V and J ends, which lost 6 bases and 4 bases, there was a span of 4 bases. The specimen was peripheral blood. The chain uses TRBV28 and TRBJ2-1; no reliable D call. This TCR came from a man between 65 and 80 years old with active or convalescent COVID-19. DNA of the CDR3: TGTGCCAGCAGCAGATACAATGAGCAGTTCTTC. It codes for CASSRYNEQFF.